These 18 T cell receptor beta chains were sequenced from one sample in a study of T cells expressing NK-cell markers. TCRdb reanalyzed the 5' RACE reads, giving one entry per CDR3 protein sequence and no DNA. The sample includes approximately 460,000 distinct CDR3 sequences. The sequenced sample consisted of blood T cells: a sorted CD56 or NKG2C T cell subset, CD4+ or CD8+ T cells, or bulk PBMC T cells (not recorded which). All receptors come from a woman aged 18 to 69 in good health.

The chain recombines TRBV12-3 or TRBV12-4 with TRBJ2-1; TCRdb lists TRBD2, though no DNA is available to test this call. The CDR3 spans 19 residues. CDR3 region: CASSTIRLPWAGVSHEQFF.

The chain recombines TRBV7-2 with TRBJ1-2; TCRdb names TRBD1, which stays unverified in the absence of DNA. The CDR3 is made up of 15 amino acids. Germline CDR1 SGHTA, CDR2 FQGNSA. CDR3 sequence: CASSLVGQGLAGYTF. The variable domain in full, with the rest retrieved from reference TRBV7-2 and TRBJ1-2, is GAGVSQSPSNKVTEKGKDVELRCDPISGHTALYWYRQSLGQGLEFLIYFQGNSAPDKSGLPSDRFSAERTGGSVSTLTIQRTQQEDSAVYLCASSLVGQGLAGYTFGSGTRLTVV.

The chain couples TRBV10-3 to TRBJ1-2. CDR3 size: 17 residues. Germline assignment: CDR1 ENHRY and CDR2 SYGVKD. CDR3 amino acids: CAISKIFDRDSNYGYTF.

The genes are TRBV5-1 and TRBJ2-5; TCRdb indicates TRBD1, and absent DNA this call remains unverified. Germline CDR1 is SGHRS and CDR2 is YFSETQ. The CDR3 contains 15 residues. This chain's CDR3 is CASALRDRAGETQYF.

This rearrangement joins TRBV19 to TRBJ1-5; TCRdb gives TRBD1 as the D gene, but with no DNA this cannot be confirmed. This CDR3 has 13 amino acids. In germline, CDR1 is LNHDA, CDR2 SQIVND (reference sequence). The CDR3 region is CASSWTGEEPQHF.

The chain recombines TRBV5-1 with TRBJ2-5; TCRdb returns TRBD1, unconfirmable since there is no DNA. The V gene's germline CDR1 is SGHRS and CDR2 YFSETQ. The CDR3 is 16 residues long. The CDR3 is CASSSATGVWQETQYF.

The CDR3 is CSARDHRAGGGYTF. The chain is built from TRBV20-1 and TRBJ1-2; checking the TCRdb D call of TRBD1 is not possible without DNA. The CDR3 contains 14 residues. Germline CDR1 is DFQATT and CDR2 is SNEGSKA (reference sequence).

The chain couples TRBV2 to TRBJ2-1. CDR3 length: 12 amino acids. Germline V gene sequence: CDR1 SNHLY, CDR2 FYNNEI. The chain's CDR3 is CASMQTGNEQFF. Looking up the rest from reference TRBV2 and TRBJ2-1 gives the full variable domain: EPEVTQTPSHQVTQMGQEVILRCVPISNHLYFYWYRQILGQKVEFLVSFYNNEISEKSEIFDDQFSVERPDGSNFTLKIRSTKLEDSAMYFCASMQTGNEQFFGPGTRLTVL.

This sequence joins TRBV12-3 or TRBV12-4 and TRBJ1-2; TCRdb reports TRBD1, a call that lacks DNA to check it against. CDR3 length: 15 residues. CDR3 loop: CASSFSGGTVYGYTF.

The V call is TRBV29-1, the J call TRBJ1-2; TCRdb indicates TRBD1, and absent DNA this call remains unverified. CDR1 is SQVTM and CDR2 is ANQGSEA in the germline V gene. The CDR3 length is 13 residues. The chain's CDR3 is CSVEGQLNYGYTF. Supplemented by reference TRBV29-1 and TRBJ1-2, the full variable domain reads SAVISQKPSRDICQRGTSLTIQCQVDSQVTMMFWYRQQPGQSLTLIATANQGSEATYESGFVIDKFPISRPNLTFSTLTVSNMSPEDSSIYLCSVEGQLNYGYTFGSGTRLTVV.

The CDR3 protein is CASSQQGGGHNEQFF. V and J are TRBV7-9 and TRBJ2-1; the D call of TRBD2 rests on TCRdb alone, since no DNA is present to check it. The V gene's germline CDR1 is SEHNR and CDR2 FQNEAQ (reference sequence). This CDR3 region has 15 residues.

CDR3 sequence reads: CSAHGGPKRETQYF. The chain links TRBV20-1 to TRBJ2-5; TCRdb outputs TRBD2, but without DNA this stays unchecked. The germline gives CDR1 DFQATT, CDR2 SNEGSKA (reference sequence). The CDR3 totals 14 residues.

The chain couples TRBV12-3 or TRBV12-4 to TRBJ2-1; the TCRdb D gene call, TRBD2, has no DNA to confirm it. The CDR3 has 15 amino acids. CDR3 sequence: CASSFGLAALDEQFF.

The genes are TRBV20-1 and TRBJ2-5; TCRdb designates TRBD2, a call that cannot be tested without DNA. Per the germline V gene, CDR1 is DFQATT and CDR2 is SNEGSKA (reference sequence). CDR3 length: 14 residues. CDR3 sequence reads: CSAHRGGNQETQYF.

The rearrangement joins TRBV18 to TRBJ2-7; absent DNA, TCRdb's TRBD1 call cannot be checked. This CDR3 spans 13 amino acids. CDR1 and CDR2 from the germline V gene are KGHSH and LQKENI. The CDR3 sequence: CASSPPGGDEQYF.

The gene calls are TRBV28 and TRBJ2-2; the D call from TCRdb, TRBD1, cannot be confirmed without DNA. Germline V gene lookup returns CDR1 MDHEN and CDR2 SYDVKM. The CDR3 runs 11 residues. This CDR3 is CAIQGTGELFF.

The J gene is TRBJ2-3, the V gene TRBV12-3 or TRBV12-4; TCRdb lists TRBD1, though no DNA is available to test this call. The CDR3 is 15 residues long. The CDR3 region is CASRPEQGATDTQYF.

The rearrangement links TRBV27 to TRBJ2-5; the D call of TRBD1 rests on TCRdb alone, since no DNA is present to check it. The CDR3 sequence is 15 residues long. Germline CDR1 reads MNHEY; CDR2 reads SMNVEV (reference sequence). This chain's CDR3 is CASSWAGTGLETQYF.